These 20 T cell receptor beta chains were sequenced from one sample in a study of CD8 T cells in ankylosing spondylitis. One entry per CDR3 protein results from TCRdb running MiXCR on the 5' RACE reads. The sample has roughly 86,000 distinct CDR3 sequences, 8.5% to 9% seen once. Sequenced input: blood, either unsorted or a sorted T cell fraction (not recorded which). The receptor source for this set is a male donor with ankylosing spondylitis or in good health (not recorded which).

This clonotype was recorded at least ten times. The J gene is TRBJ2-5, the V gene TRBV2, with 13 bases that match TRBD2. The junction had 0 bases not matched to a gene; V was cut back by 6 bases and J by 2 bases. CDR3 size: 14 residues. Germline CDR1 and CDR2: SNHLY and FYNNEI. In DNA, the CDR3 is TGTGCCAGCAGGGGACTAGCGGGGCAAGAGACCCAGTACTTC. This sequence encodes CASRGLAGQETQYF.

Many counts were recorded for this clonotype. V usage is TRBV29-1 and J usage is TRBJ2-1; TRBD1 matches 9 bases. The CDR3 contains 15 residues. Germline CDR1 and CDR2: SQVTM and ANQGSEA. The J segment lost 4 bases and the V segment lost 1 base, leaving 5 bases of the junction unmatched. The CDR3 nucleotides are TGCAGCGTTGAAGTGGGACAGGGAACTTACAATGAGCAGTTCTTC. It is translated as CSVEVGQGTYNEQFF.

The rearrangement uses TRBV7-2 and TRBJ2-7; 10 bases fit TRBD2. Germline values: CDR1 SGHTA, CDR2 FQGNSA. The V and J ends lost 5 bases and 4 bases, in that order; junction bases with no gene match: 11. The CDR3 spans 16 residues. The CDR3, as DNA: TGTGCCAGCAGCACTAGCCTAGCGGGGGCCTTTTACGAGCAGTACTTC. Protein product: CASSTSLAGAFYEQYF.

This clonotype was seen many times. The chain has TRBV9 and TRBJ2-7; 16 bases map to TRBD2. The ends lost 0 bases at V and 5 bases at J; junction bases unmatched: 5. The germline V gene has CDR1 SGDLS and CDR2 YYNGEE. The CDR3 loop spans 17 amino acids. As DNA, the CDR3 is TGTGCCAGCAGCGTAGCGGGGACTAGCGGGGGGGCCCACGAGCAGTACTTC. The encoded protein is CASSVAGTSGGAHEQYF.

At least ten counts were recorded for this clonotype. The chain is built from TRBV20-1 and TRBJ2-3, with 7 bases aligning to TRBD2. Germline V lookup: CDR1 DFQATT, CDR2 SNEGSKA (reference sequence). The CDR3 contains 17 residues. Trimming removed 5 bases from V and 0 bases from J; junction bases left unmatched: 14. The CDR3 protein is CSADPLGGSVSTDTQYF. For the CDR3, the DNA is TGCAGTGCTGACCCTTTGGGGGGGTCCGTCAGCACAGATACGCAGTATTTT.

The rearrangement joins TRBV7-2 to TRBJ2-1; 7 bases map to TRBD2. Germline assignment: CDR1 SGHTA and CDR2 FQGNSA. The CDR3 consists of 17 residues. The V gene end was trimmed by 3 bases and the J gene end by 3 bases; junction bases not matched to a gene: 11. In nucleotides, the CDR3 is TGTGCCAGCAGCTTTCCCCTGGGGGGGGGGTTCTACAATGAGCAGTTCTTC. Translating gives CASSFPLGGGFYNEQFF.

This chain uses TRBV29-1 with TRBJ2-4; 7 nucleotides match TRBD2. Germline CDR1 reads SQVTM; CDR2 reads ANQGSEA. The CDR3 sequence is 17 residues long. Trimming cost V 4 bases and J 1 base; bases outside gene matches: 13. The CDR3 is CSVVGGSAGGAKNIQYF. CDR3 nucleotides: TGCAGCGTTGTCGGGGGGTCGGCTGGGGGGGCCAAAAACATTCAGTACTTC.

This clonotype was seen ten or more times. V is TRBV2 and J is TRBJ1-4, with 8 bases identical to TRBD1. Germline-derived CDR1 and CDR2 are SNHLY and FYNNEI. The CDR3 length is 14 residues. V lost 4 bases to trimming and J lost 8 bases; unmatched junction nucleotides: 6. CDR3 sequence: CASSVGRGHEKLFF. The CDR3 DNA follows: TGTGCCAGCAGTGTGGGCAGGGGGCACGAAAAACTGTTTTTT.

This clonotype was seen ten or more times. The chain couples TRBV11-1 to TRBJ1-1; D remains ambiguous. Germline V gene sequence: CDR1 SGHAT, CDR2 FQDESV (reference sequence). V was trimmed by 0 bases and J by 1 base, leaving 9 bases between them. The CDR3 sequence is 15 residues long. The CDR3 bases are TGTGCCAGCAGCTTAGCTCCGATCCCGAACACTGAAGCTTTCTTT. This translates into CASSLAPIPNTEAFF. Combining the CDR3 with reference TRBV11-1 and TRBJ1-1 gives the whole variable domain EAEVAQSPRYKITEKSQAVAFWCDPISGHATLYWYRQILGQGPELLVQFQDESVVDDSQLPKDRFSAERLKGVDSTLKIQPAELGDSAMYLCASSLAPIPNTEAFFGQGTRLTVV.

The table lists this clonotype with many counts. The rearrangement links TRBV28 to TRBJ2-4, with D perhaps matching TRBD2 (6 bases). V dropped 10 bases and J dropped 5 bases, with 9 bases sitting between them. The CDR3 has 11 residues. CDR1 and CDR2 from the germline V gene are MDHEN and SYDVKM. CDR3 DNA: TGTGCCATCAGGAGGGAAAACATTCAGTACTTC. It is translated as CAIRRENIQYF.

This clonotype was recorded many times. This chain links TRBV28 with TRBJ2-7; D possibly matches TRBD1 or TRBD2 (6 bases each). Germline assignment: CDR1 MDHEN and CDR2 SYDVKM. Trimming stripped 8 bases from V and 2 bases from J, with 10 bases between. The CDR3 runs to 12 residues. The CDR3 bases are TGTGCCAGCGGGGGGCCGACCTACGAGCAGTACTTC. Translated, it gives CASGGPTYEQYF.

This clonotype was seen many times. The chain carries TRBV20-1 and TRBJ1-2, with TRBD1 as a possible D gene (5 bases). V shed 2 bases and J shed 4 bases, with 11 bases lying between them. The CDR3 totals 13 residues. The V gene's germline CDR1 is DFQATT and CDR2 SNEGSKA (reference sequence). The CDR3 region has the DNA TGCAGTGCTAGACCCGGGGGGAGCTATGGCTACACCTTC. Translating gives CSARPGGSYGYTF.

This clonotype was seen repeatedly, ten times or more. The chain combines TRBV18 with TRBJ1-1, with 7 nucleotides matching TRBD1. The CDR3 extends over 12 amino acids. From germline, CDR1 is KGHSH and CDR2 LQKENI. V dropped 3 bases and J dropped 7; count of bases not matched to a gene: 2. The CDR3 loop reads CASSPTGNEAFF. The CDR3 bases are TGTGCCAGCTCACCGACAGGGAATGAAGCTTTCTTT.

About this clonotype itself: Possible read error: a much larger clone is one base away. The chain joins TRBV27 to TRBJ1-5; 9 positions agree with TRBD1. The CDR3 totals 15 residues. CDR1 MNHEY and CDR2 SMNVEV come from the germline V gene (reference sequence). The CDR3 loop reads CASSLGTGPNQAQHF. CDR3 nucleotide sequence: TGTGCCAGCAGCCTGGGGACAGGGCCCAATCAGGCCCAGCATTTT.

This clonotype showed up many times. CDR3 in amino acids: CASSRNTDTQYF. The CDR3 nucleotides read TGTGCCAGCAGCAGAAACACAGATACGCAGTATTTT. The J gene is TRBJ2-3, the V gene TRBV28, with D hard to call. Trimming removed 6 bases from V and 2 bases from J, with 6 bases in between. There are 12 residues in the CDR3. Germline CDR1 is MDHEN and CDR2 is SYDVKM.

With regard to this clonotype: A much more abundant neighbour one base away suggests this may be a read error. V gene TRBV6-1 combines with J gene TRBJ1-1; no firm D call. Trimming removed 6 bases from V and 1 base from J, with 12 bases in between. Germline V gives CDR1 MNHNS, CDR2 SASEGT. CDR3 length: 14 residues. DNA of the CDR3: TGTGCCAGCAGCACCAGAGGAACGAACACTGAAGCTTTCTTT. This encodes CASSTRGTNTEAFF.

This clonotype was observed many times. The rearrangement uses TRBV3-1 and TRBJ1-1; D is ambiguous. CDR1 and CDR2 from the germline V gene are LGHDT and YNNKEL (reference sequence). This CDR3 contains 15 residues. Trimming removed 1 base at V and 3 bases at J, with 12 bases between. The CDR3 coding sequence is TGTGCCAGCAGCCAAGGCTGGTCAGGCCACACTGAAGCTTTCTTT. Translating it yields CASSQGWSGHTEAFF.

This clonotype was seen many times. The J gene is TRBJ2-7, the V gene TRBV12-3 or TRBV12-4, with TRBD2 matching over 10 bases. The CDR3 loop spans 15 amino acids. J gave up 3 bases and V 3 bases, and 5 bases lay outside the gene matches. The CDR3 loop reads CASSFRTSGDYEQYF. The CDR3 DNA follows: TGTGCCAGCAGTTTTCGGACTAGCGGAGACTACGAGCAGTACTTC.

This clonotype was recorded many times. The chain joins TRBV4-2 to TRBJ2-1, with a tentative D call TRBD2 (6 bases). The CDR3 contains 16 residues. Between the trimmed V and J ends, which lost 4 bases and 7 bases, there was a span of 20 bases. Germline CDR1 is LGHNA and CDR2 is YNFKEQ. The CDR3 DNA sequence: TGTGCCAGCAGCCCTGGCAGGAGGGGCGCCGGGAATGAGCAGTTCTTC. Its translation is CASSPGRRGAGNEQFF.

Many counts were recorded for this clonotype. The V gene is TRBV11-2, the J gene TRBJ1-1; TRBD1 agrees at 7 bases. Germline-derived CDR1 and CDR2 are SGHAT and FQNNGV. With V trimmed by 3 bases and J by 3 bases, 4 bases remained unmatched. There are 14 residues in the CDR3. This CDR3 is CASSLTGRDTEAFF. CDR3 coding DNA: TGTGCCAGCAGCTTGACAGGGAGGGACACTGAAGCTTTCTTT.